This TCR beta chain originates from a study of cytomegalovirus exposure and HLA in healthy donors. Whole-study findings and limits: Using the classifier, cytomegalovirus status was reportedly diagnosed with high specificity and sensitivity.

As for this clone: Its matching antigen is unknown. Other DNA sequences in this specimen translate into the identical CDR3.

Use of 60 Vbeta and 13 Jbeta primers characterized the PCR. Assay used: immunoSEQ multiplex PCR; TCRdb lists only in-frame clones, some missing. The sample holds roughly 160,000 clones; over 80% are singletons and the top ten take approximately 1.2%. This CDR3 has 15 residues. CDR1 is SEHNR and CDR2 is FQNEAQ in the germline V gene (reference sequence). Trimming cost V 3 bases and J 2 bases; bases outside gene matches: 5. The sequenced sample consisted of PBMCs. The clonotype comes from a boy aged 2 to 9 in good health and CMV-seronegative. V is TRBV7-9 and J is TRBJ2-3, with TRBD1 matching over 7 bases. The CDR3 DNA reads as TGTGCCAGCAGCTTTCCGACAGGGACCACAGATACGCAGTATTTT. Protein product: CASSFPTGTTDTQYF.